The 8 T cell receptor beta chains in this list originate from one sample, sequenced in a study of beta chain features in type 1 diabetes. Study-level findings and limits: Shorter TCRB CDR3s, moderately but significantly so, were found in Type 1 diabetes patients in all four CD4+ subsets.

For these receptors, no antigen is known. Sequencing targeted expressed TCRB transcripts, as all isolated RNA had been reverse transcribed. Repertoires were generated with immunoSEQ multiplex PCR, while TCRdb's copy carries only in-frame clones and drops some. The sample carries 600,000 to 700,000 clones, 9.5% to 15% recorded once. The specimen was naive CD4+ T cells from blood. The receptors shown here come from a young man with type 1 diabetes.

This clone turned up a few times. V usage is TRBV5-1 and J usage is TRBJ2-4; 9 bases fit TRBD1. The CDR3 consists of 16 residues. V dropped 0 bases and J dropped 7; count of bases not matched to a gene: 8. Germline values: CDR1 SGHRS, CDR2 YFSETQ. The DNA of the CDR3 is TGCGCCAGCAGCTTGGCCGAGACAGGGGGATGGAACATTCAGTACTTC. Encoded protein: CASSLAETGGWNIQYF.

The chain employs TRBV7-6 and TRBJ2-1; no clear D gene. The CDR3 has 14 amino acids. The germline V gene encodes CDR1 SGHVS and CDR2 FNYEAQ. Trimming removed 1 base at V and 5 bases at J, with 9 bases between. CDR3 region: CASSLVQEHNEQFF. DNA for the CDR3: TGTGCCAGCAGCTTAGTTCAAGAGCACAATGAGCAGTTCTTC.

The chain uses TRBV29-1 and TRBJ2-3; TRBD1 agrees at 9 bases. The germline gives CDR1 SQVTM, CDR2 ANQGSEA. CDR3 size: 14 residues. Unmatched junction bases numbered 8, after V lost 4 bases and J lost 6 bases. CDR3 sequence reads: CSVGGTGFMDTQYF. In nucleotides, the CDR3 is TGCAGCGTTGGTGGGACAGGGTTCATGGATACGCAGTATTTT.

The chain is built from TRBV6-1 and TRBJ1-5; TRBD1 matches 9 bases. With V trimmed by 7 bases and J by 12 bases, 13 bases remained unmatched. CDR3 length: 14 amino acids. CDR1 and CDR2 (germline): MNHNS, SASEGT. CDR3 loop: CASTRDRVGMDQHF. CDR3 bases: TGTGCCAGCACCCGGGACAGGGTGGGAATGGACCAGCATTTT.

This clone was seen a few times. The chain links TRBV7-2 to TRBJ2-7, with unresolved D. The CDR3 is made up of 15 amino acids. V was trimmed by 1 base and J by 7 bases, leaving 17 bases between them. Germline loops: CDR1 SGHTA, CDR2 FQGNSA. The CDR3 coding sequence is TGTGCCAGCAGCTTAGACATTAATCCCTTGTCGGAGCAGTACTTC. Its translation: CASSLDINPLSEQYF.

This clone was recorded a few times. This chain connects TRBV18 to TRBJ2-4; D might be TRBD1 (6 bases). This CDR3 has 17 residues. Trimming stripped 6 bases from V and 2 bases from J, with 20 bases between. Germline CDR1 reads KGHSH; CDR2 reads LQKENI. The CDR3 region has the DNA TGTGCCAGCTCGCTCGGACAGTCAGAGTCATCCAAAAACATTCAGTACTTC. It is translated as CASSLGQSESSKNIQYF.

This clone came up a few times. Other DNA sequences from this sample encode an identical CDR3 as well. The CDR3 loop is CASSLGGSEETQYF. CDR3 nucleotides: TGTGCCAGCAGCTTAGGAGGGTCGGAAGAGACCCAGTACTTC. The chain carries TRBV7-2 and TRBJ2-5; tentative D call: TRBD2 (5 bases). With 1 base removed from V and 3 bases from J, the gap between germline ends came to 9 bases. There are 14 residues in the CDR3. Looked up from germline, CDR1 is SGHTA and CDR2 is FQGNSA.

This clone was observed a handful of times. This CDR3 is also generated by other DNA sequences in the sample. The chain has TRBV6-5 and TRBJ2-6, with D possibly matching TRBD1 (6 bases). Germline CDR1 reads MNHEY; CDR2 reads SVGAGI. This CDR3 contains 15 residues. V was trimmed by 5 bases and J by 0 bases, leaving 8 bases between them. CDR3 sequence reads: CASSRDNSGANVLTF. CDR3 nucleotide sequence: TGTGCCAGCAGTCGGGACAACTCTGGGGCCAACGTCCTGACTTTC.